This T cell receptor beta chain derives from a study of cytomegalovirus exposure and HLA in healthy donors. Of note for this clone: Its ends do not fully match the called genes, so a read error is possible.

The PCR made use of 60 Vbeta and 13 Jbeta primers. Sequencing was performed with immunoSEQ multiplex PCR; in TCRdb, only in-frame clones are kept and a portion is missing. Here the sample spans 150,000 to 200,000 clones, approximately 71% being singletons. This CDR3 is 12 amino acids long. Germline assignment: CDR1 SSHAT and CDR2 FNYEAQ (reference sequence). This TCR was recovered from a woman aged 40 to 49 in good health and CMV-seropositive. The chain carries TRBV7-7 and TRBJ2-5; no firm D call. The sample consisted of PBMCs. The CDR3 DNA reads TGTGCTAGCAGCTTGAATGCGGAGACCCAGTACTTC. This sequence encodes CASSLNAETQYF.